This T cell receptor (beta chain) was observed in a study of Graves' ophthalmopathy and Graves' hyperthyroidism. Amplifying from RNA transcripts, the study obtained TCR beta CDR3 regions. A first-round RT-PCR used HTBI primers, followed by a second-round multiplex PCR. MiXCR, applied by TCRdb to the multiplex PCR reads, yields one record per CDR3 protein. Of 350,000 or so distinct CDR3 sequences in the sample, roughly 16% were seen once. The sample holds many counts of this clonotype. The junction shows a germline mismatch at one end, possibly a read error. This CDR3 is 16 amino acids long. The germline CDR1 and CDR2 sequences are SGHNT and YENEEA.

The sample was peripheral blood. The receptor's source is an adult man with Graves' ophthalmopathy. The chain employs TRBV11-3 and TRBJ2-7; 9 nucleotides agree with TRBD1. CDR3 loop: CASSRIPGQGSHEQYF. The CDR3 DNA reads TGTGCCAGCAGCAGGATCCCGGGACAGGGCTCCCACGAGCAGTACTTC.